These 15 T cell receptor beta chains came from one sample sequenced in a study of chemoradiotherapy in HPV16-positive cancers. Only in-frame clones appear in the TCRdb table, and some are missing; sequencing was by immunoSEQ multiplex PCR. The data contain 15,000 or so clones, roughly 80% of them singletons. Sampling was conducted from a patient who underwent chemoradiotherapy. The receptors come from a human donor with HPV-associated anogenital cancer.

The chain links TRBV6-6 to TRBJ1-3; D is unclear. Germline loops: CDR1 MNHNY, CDR2 SVGAGI (reference sequence). V lost 2 bases to trimming and J lost 0 bases, with 8 bases between them. This CDR3 spans 15 amino acids. The DNA of the CDR3 is TGTGCCAGCAGTTACGGACCTACCTCTGGAAACACCATATATTTT. It specifies CASSYGPTSGNTIYF.

The rearrangement uses TRBV7-2 and TRBJ1-1; unclear D gene. Trimming pared 1 base from V and 8 bases from J, leaving 11 bases between. The CDR3 is made up of 13 amino acids. Germline CDR1 reads SGHTA; CDR2 reads FQGNSA. The CDR3 coding sequence is TGTGCCAGCAGCTTAGTGGTCCAAGGGGAAGCTTTCTTT. Protein product: CASSLVVQGEAFF.

The chain combines TRBV2 with TRBJ1-2; D gene ambiguous. Trimming removed 3 bases at V and 0 bases at J, with 20 bases between. From germline, CDR1 is SNHLY and CDR2 FYNNEI. This CDR3 has 18 residues. The CDR3 loop is CASSEPPIFISSNYGYTF. CDR3 DNA sequence: TGTGCCAGCAGTGAGCCGCCGATCTTCATATCTTCTAACTATGGCTACACCTTC.

This chain links TRBV25-1 with TRBJ2-2; unclear D gene. The CDR3 runs 17 residues. V shed 8 bases and J shed 4 bases, with 23 bases lying between them. CDR1 is MGHDK, CDR2 SYGVNS, per germline. The CDR3 loop is CASSKAPTGPSTGELFF. The CDR3 bases are TGTGCCAGCTCGAAAGCCCCGACCGGACCGAGCACCGGGGAGCTGTTTTTT.

V usage is TRBV2 and J usage is TRBJ1-2, with D hard to call. Germline V gene lookup returns CDR1 SNHLY and CDR2 FYNNEI. The CDR3 sequence is 13 residues long. The V end was cut by 9 bases, the J end by 6 bases, with 17 bases between. The CDR3 region is CAREGTAKDGYTF. In nucleotides, the CDR3 is TGTGCCAGGGAGGGAACGGCGAAGGATGGCTACACCTTC.

The V and J genes are TRBV2 and TRBJ1-3, with D possibly TRBD1 on 6 matching bases. This CDR3 is built from 10 residues. V gave up 10 bases and J gave up 8 bases, with 9 bases separating them. In germline, CDR1 is SNHLY, CDR2 FYNNEI. The CDR3 loop reads CAKEGDTIYF. Written as DNA, the CDR3 is TGTGCCAAGGAGGGGGACACCATATATTTT.

The gene calls are TRBV6-4 and TRBJ2-1; no definite D call. Between the trimmed V and J ends, which lost 5 bases and 6 bases, there was a span of 11 bases. CDR3 length: 13 residues. Looked up from germline, CDR1 is MRHNA and CDR2 is SNTAGT. The CDR3: CASSKTVANEQFF. CDR3 nucleotides: TGTGCCAGCAGTAAAACAGTAGCCAATGAGCAGTTCTTC.

The chain is built from TRBV7-9 and TRBJ1-3; D possibly corresponds to TRBD1 (5 bases). Per the germline V gene, CDR1 is SEHNR and CDR2 is FQNEAQ (reference sequence). The V end was cut by 5 bases, the J end by 2 bases, with 10 bases between. This CDR3 contains 14 residues. The CDR3 sequence is CASSPGSAGNTIYF. CDR3 bases: TGTGCCAGCAGCCCAGGGTCTGCTGGAAACACCATATATTTT. Combining the CDR3 with reference TRBV7-9 and TRBJ1-3 gives the whole variable domain DTGVSQNPRHKITKRGQNVTFRCDPISEHNRLYWYRQTLGQGPEFLTYFQNEAQLEKSRLLSDRFSAERPKGSFSTLEIQRTEQGDSAMYLCASSPGSAGNTIYFGEGSWLTVV.

The genes are TRBV7-6 and TRBJ2-1, with TRBD2 matching over 9 bases. Germline V CDR1 and CDR2: SGHVS, FNYEAQ. After removal of 7 bases from V and 5 bases from J, the junction contained 9 bases not matched to a gene. The CDR3 is 15 residues long. The CDR3 loop reads CASTFGSGGDNEQFF. DNA for the CDR3: TGTGCCAGCACCTTCGGTAGCGGGGGAGACAATGAGCAGTTCTTC.

This chain links TRBV27 with TRBJ2-2, with D perhaps assigned TRBD1 or TRBD2 (5 bases each). The CDR3 is 16 residues long. CDR1 is MNHEY and CDR2 is SMNVEV in the germline V gene (reference sequence). V was pared by 7 bases and J by 0 bases, with 15 bases between. Here the CDR3 reads CASNPRDGSNTGELFF. CDR3 sequence (DNA): TGTGCCAGCAACCCCCGGGACGGATCGAACACCGGGGAGCTGTTTTTT.

The V gene is TRBV5-1, the J gene TRBJ2-3; possible D gene TRBD1, 6 bases. Germline CDR1 is SGHRS and CDR2 is YFSETQ. Trimming took off 3 bases at V and 0 bases at J, with 14 bases between the two ends. The CDR3 is 16 amino acids. In DNA, the CDR3 is TGCGCCAGCAGCTCCCTCCCAGGGGCCAGCACAGATACGCAGTATTTT. Protein sequence: CASSSLPGASTDTQYF.

The rearrangement joins TRBV19 to TRBJ1-6; D remains ambiguous. The CDR3 consists of 13 residues. From germline, CDR1 is LNHDA and CDR2 SQIVND (reference sequence). V was cut by 5 bases and J by 6 bases, with 8 bases left in between. DNA of the CDR3: TGTGCCAGTAGTTTGACAAGTAATTCACCCCTCCACTTT. Residues: CASSLTSNSPLHF. Looking up the rest from reference TRBV19 and TRBJ1-6 gives the full variable domain: DGGITQSPKYLFRKEGQNVTLSCEQNLNHDAMYWYRQDPGQGLRLIYYSQIVNDFQKGDIAEGYSVSREKKESFPLTVTSAQKNPTAFYLCASSLTSNSPLHFGNGTRLTVT.

V usage is TRBV29-1 and J usage is TRBJ1-1; 7 bases fit TRBD1. From germline, CDR1 is SQVTM and CDR2 ANQGSEA. Trimming cost V 3 bases and J 1 base; bases outside gene matches: 2. There are 13 residues in the CDR3. CDR3: CSVEGQSNTEAFF. DNA for the CDR3: TGCAGCGTTGAGGGACAGTCGAACACTGAAGCTTTCTTT.

V and J are TRBV7-3 and TRBJ1-2; D is perhaps TRBD1 (6 bases). This CDR3 is built from 17 residues. V lost 0 bases and J lost 3, with 17 bases in between. The germline V gene has CDR1 SGHTA and CDR2 FQGTGA. The CDR3 DNA reads TGTGCCAGCAGCTTAACGGGGGCCCAGGGTCAACACTATGGCTACACCTTC. This sequence encodes CASSLTGAQGQHYGYTF.

The rearrangement uses TRBV4-2 and TRBJ1-1; no definite D call. Germline values: CDR1 LGHNA, CDR2 YNFKEQ. The ends were cut back, 0 bases at V and 1 base at J, with 12 bases in the middle. This CDR3 has 16 residues. The CDR3 region is CASSQDQTVRNTEAFF. The CDR3 DNA reads as TGTGCCAGCAGCCAAGATCAGACTGTTAGGAACACTGAAGCTTTCTTT.